This T cell receptor (beta chain) derives from a study of response to subunit inactivated influenza vaccine. The CDR3 extends over 12 amino acids. Trimming cost V 6 bases and J 4 bases, with 9 bases left between them. Study results and limitations: Only a handful of new T cells, the authors suggested, are recruited with each seasonal influenza vaccination.

TCRdb itself ran the RT-PCR reads through MiXCR, one entry per CDR3 protein. This table has 550,000 to 800,000 distinct CDR3 sequences, approximately 15% appearing once. Worth noting for this clonotype: Its target is unknown.

This TCR was recovered from a man over 45 who received an inactivated influenza vaccine. The sequenced sample was PBMCs from blood, obtained approximately 15 days before vaccination. The chain uses TRBV12-3 or TRBV12-4 and TRBJ2-5; a weak D match, TRBD2 (6 bases). The CDR3 spells CASRRDLETQYF. The CDR3 nucleotides read TGTGCCAGCAGGCGGGACTTAGAGACCCAGTACTTC.